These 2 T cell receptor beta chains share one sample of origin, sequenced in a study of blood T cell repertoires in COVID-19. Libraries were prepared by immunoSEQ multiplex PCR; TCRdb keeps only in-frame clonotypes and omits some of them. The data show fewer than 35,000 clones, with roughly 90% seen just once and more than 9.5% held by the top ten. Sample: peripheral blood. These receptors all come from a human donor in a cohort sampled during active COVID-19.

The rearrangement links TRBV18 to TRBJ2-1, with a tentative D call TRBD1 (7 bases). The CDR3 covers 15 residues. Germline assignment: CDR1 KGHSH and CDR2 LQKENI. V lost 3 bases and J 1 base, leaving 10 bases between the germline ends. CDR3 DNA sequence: TGTGCCAGCTCACCCCAGGGGGGATCCTACAATGAGCAGTTCTTC. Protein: CASSPQGGSYNEQFF.

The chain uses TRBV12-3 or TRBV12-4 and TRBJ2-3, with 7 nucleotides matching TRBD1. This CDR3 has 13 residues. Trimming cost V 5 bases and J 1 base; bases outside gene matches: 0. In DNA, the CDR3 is TGTGCCAGCAGTGGACAGGGCACAGATACGCAGTATTTT. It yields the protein CASSGQGTDTQYF.